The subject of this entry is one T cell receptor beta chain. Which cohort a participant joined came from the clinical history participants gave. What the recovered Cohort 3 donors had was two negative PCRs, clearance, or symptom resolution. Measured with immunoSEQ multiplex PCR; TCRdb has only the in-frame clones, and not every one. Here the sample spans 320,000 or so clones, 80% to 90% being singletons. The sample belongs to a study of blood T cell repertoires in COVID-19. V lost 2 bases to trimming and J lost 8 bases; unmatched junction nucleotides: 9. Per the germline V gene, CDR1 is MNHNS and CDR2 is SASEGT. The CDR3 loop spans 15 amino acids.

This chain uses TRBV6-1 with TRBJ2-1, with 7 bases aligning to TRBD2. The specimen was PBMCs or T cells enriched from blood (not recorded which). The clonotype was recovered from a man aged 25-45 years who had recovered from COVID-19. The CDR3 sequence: CASSEFGLVFDEQFF. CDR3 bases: TGTGCCAGCAGTGAATTCGGACTAGTTTTCGATGAGCAGTTCTTC.